This T cell receptor beta chain is drawn from a study of control samples from healthy donors and cancer patients. This CDR3 comprises 16 residues. The germline CDR1 and CDR2 sequences are KGHDR and SFDVKD. V lost 5 bases to trimming and J lost 10 bases; unmatched junction nucleotides: 16. Profiling relied on immunoSEQ multiplex PCR, and the TCRdb table lists in-frame clones only, not all of them. The repertoire has 130,000 or so clones, around nine tenths of them found once; the top ten carry roughly 3.2%. Sample: blood. The receptor's source is a man aged 50 to 59 in good health. This chain joins TRBV24-1 and TRBJ2-3; 8 nucleotides match TRBD2. This CDR3 reads CATSGGPGLDGLAQYF. CDR3 nucleotide sequence: TGTGCCACCAGTGGCGGGCCGGGACTAGACGGTTTGGCGCAGTATTTT.